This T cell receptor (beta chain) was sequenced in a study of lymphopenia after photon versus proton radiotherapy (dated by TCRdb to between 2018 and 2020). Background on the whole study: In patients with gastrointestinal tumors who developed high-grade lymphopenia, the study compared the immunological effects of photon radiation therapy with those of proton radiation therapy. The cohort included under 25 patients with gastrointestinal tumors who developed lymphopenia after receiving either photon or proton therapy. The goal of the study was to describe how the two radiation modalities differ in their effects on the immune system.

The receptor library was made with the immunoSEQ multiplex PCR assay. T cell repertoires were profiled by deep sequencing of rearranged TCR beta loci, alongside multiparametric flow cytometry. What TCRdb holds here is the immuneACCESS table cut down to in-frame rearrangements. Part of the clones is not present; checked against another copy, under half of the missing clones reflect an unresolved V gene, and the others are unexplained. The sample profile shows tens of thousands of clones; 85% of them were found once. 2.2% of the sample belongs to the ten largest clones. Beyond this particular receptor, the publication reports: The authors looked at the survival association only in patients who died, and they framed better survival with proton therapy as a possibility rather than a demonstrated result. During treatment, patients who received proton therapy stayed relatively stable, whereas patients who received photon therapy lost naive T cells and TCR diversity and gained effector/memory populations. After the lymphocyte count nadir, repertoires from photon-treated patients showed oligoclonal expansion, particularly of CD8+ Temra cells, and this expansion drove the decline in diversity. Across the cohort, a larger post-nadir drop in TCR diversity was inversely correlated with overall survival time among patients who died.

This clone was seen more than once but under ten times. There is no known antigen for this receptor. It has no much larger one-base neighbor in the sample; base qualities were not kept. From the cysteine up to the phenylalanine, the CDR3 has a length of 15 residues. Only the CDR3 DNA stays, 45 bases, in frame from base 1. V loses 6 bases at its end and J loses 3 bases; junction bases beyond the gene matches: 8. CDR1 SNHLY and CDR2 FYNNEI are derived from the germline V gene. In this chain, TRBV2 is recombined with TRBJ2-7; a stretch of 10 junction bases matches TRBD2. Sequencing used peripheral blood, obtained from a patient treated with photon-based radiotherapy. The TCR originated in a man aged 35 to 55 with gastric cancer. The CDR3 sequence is CASSPTGLALYEQYF. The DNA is TGTGCCAGCAGCCCAACGGGACTAGCGCTCTACGAGCAGTACTTC.